The 28 T cell receptor beta chains below all came from one sample that was sequenced in a study of T cell changes during pregnancy in multiple sclerosis. The method was immunoSEQ multiplex PCR; TCRdb's version includes in-frame clones alone and lacks a portion of them. The table has about 40,000 clones, approximately 92% seen once. The sequences come from CD4+ T cells from peripheral blood mononuclear cells, collected in the third trimester of pregnancy. These receptors were collected from a female donor with multiple sclerosis, enrolled in a pregnancy study.

The CDR3 protein is CASSSRVSNQPQHF. The CDR3 bases are TGTGCCAGTAGTAGCAGGGTTAGCAATCAGCCCCAGCATTTT. The chain couples TRBV19 to TRBJ1-5; tentatively, D is TRBD1 (5 bases). Germline CDR1 reads LNHDA; CDR2 reads SQIVND (reference sequence). The CDR3 covers 14 residues. The germline V and J ends were trimmed by 4 bases and 0 bases, with 7 bases remaining between them. Full variable domain (outside the CDR3, taken from reference TRBV19 and TRBJ1-5): DGGITQSPKYLFRKEGQNVTLSCEQNLNHDAMYWYRQDPGQGLRLIYYSQIVNDFQKGDIAEGYSVSREKKESFPLTVTSAQKNPTAFYLCASSSRVSNQPQHFGDGTRLSIL.

This rearrangement joins TRBV11-2 to TRBJ2-7, with D possibly being TRBD2 (6 bases). Germline values: CDR1 SGHAT, CDR2 FQNNGV. V shed 6 bases and J shed 6 bases, with 21 bases lying between them. This CDR3 region has 15 residues. The CDR3 DNA is TGTGCCAGCAGTCGAAGGAGACCGGTGGAGGGCGAGCAGTACTTC. It yields the protein CASSRRRPVEGEQYF.

This clone was seen once. The chain recombines TRBV7-8 with TRBJ1-5; 8 positions match TRBD1. Looked up from germline, CDR1 is SGHVS and CDR2 is FQNEAQ. CDR3 size: 15 residues. J gave up 5 bases and V 4 bases, and 7 bases lay outside the gene matches. Here the CDR3 DNA reads TGTGCCAGCAGCTCCACGGACAGGGATGATCAGCCCCAGCATTTT. It is translated as CASSSTDRDDQPQHF.

The sample holds a few counts of this clone. This chain's CDR3 is CASSFGGGLNTGELFF. The CDR3 nucleotides read TGCGCCAGCAGCTTCGGGGGAGGACTGAACACCGGGGAGCTGTTTTTT. The chain is built from TRBV5-1 and TRBJ2-2; D might be TRBD2 (6 bases). Germline assignment: CDR1 SGHRS and CDR2 YFSETQ. This CDR3 spans 16 amino acids. Trimming shortened V by 2 bases and J by 1 base, and 12 bases separated the two germline ends.

Only one count was recorded for this clone. The chain carries TRBV27 and TRBJ2-3; D remains unclear. CDR1 and CDR2 (germline): MNHEY, SMNVEV (reference sequence). This CDR3 is 12 amino acids long. Trimming left V 5 bases short and J 6 bases short, with 9 bases between. CDR3 residues: CASSPTTDTQYF. The CDR3 bases are TGTGCCAGCAGTCCCACTACCGATACGCAGTATTTT.

A single count supports this clone. The chain employs TRBV11-1 and TRBJ2-2; 13 nucleotides line up with TRBD2. The CDR3 loop spans 16 amino acids. The germline CDR1 and CDR2 sequences are SGHAT and FQDESV (reference sequence). V shed 5 bases, J shed 6 bases, and the junction held 6 bases outside the gene matches. The CDR3 coding sequence is TGTGCCAGCAGCCCCGGACTAGCGGGAGTACCCGGGGAGCTGTTTTTT. Translating gives CASSPGLAGVPGELFF.

The chain couples TRBV5-1 to TRBJ1-1; tentative D call: TRBD1 (6 bases). CDR1 and CDR2 (germline): SGHRS, YFSETQ. Deletions cut 0 bases from V and 2 bases from J, with 11 bases between. This CDR3 is built from 15 residues. The CDR3 is CASSLDRTENTEAFF. Written as DNA, the CDR3 is TGCGCCAGCAGCTTGGATAGGACAGAAAACACTGAAGCTTTCTTT.

V gene TRBV5-3 combines with J gene TRBJ2-1, with no clear D. TRBV5-3 is placed among ORFs of uncertain function. There are 13 residues in the CDR3. Trimming pared 10 bases from V and 4 bases from J, leaving 15 bases between. CDR3 amino acids: CAGLRLGYNEQFF. The CDR3 region has the DNA TGTGCCGGCCTGCGGTTAGGTTACAATGAGCAGTTCTTC.

The V and J genes are TRBV6-5 and TRBJ1-5; 8 bases align to TRBD1. The CDR3 has 15 residues. Germline lookup yields CDR1 MNHEY and CDR2 SVGAGI. With V trimmed by 6 bases and J by 2 bases, 6 bases remained unmatched. This chain's CDR3 is CASRRTGFGNQPQHF. The CDR3 DNA reads as TGTGCCAGCAGAAGGACAGGGTTCGGCAATCAGCCCCAGCATTTT.

The V call is TRBV5-1, the J call TRBJ2-7; 14 bases agree with TRBD2. Germline values: CDR1 SGHRS, CDR2 YFSETQ. The CDR3 is made up of 16 amino acids. The junction had 11 bases not matched to a gene; V was cut back by 3 bases and J by 9 bases. The CDR3 reads CASSSAPGLAGEGQYF. For the CDR3, the DNA is TGCGCCAGCAGCTCGGCACCGGGACTAGCGGGAGAAGGGCAGTACTTC. Full variable domain (missing parts from reference TRBV5-1 and TRBJ2-7): KAGVTQTPRYLIKTRGQQVTLSCSPISGHRSVSWYQQTPGQGLQFLFEYFSETQRNKGNFPGRFSGRQFSNSRSEMNVSTLELGDSALYLCASSSAPGLAGEGQYFGPGTRLTVT.

The rearrangement joins TRBV5-6 to TRBJ2-5; TRBD2 matches at 10 bases. The germline gives CDR1 SGHDT, CDR2 YYEEEE. This CDR3 region has 17 residues. Unmatched junction bases numbered 10, after V lost 1 base and J lost 4 bases. Here the CDR3 reads CASSLSMSGRAPETQYF. The CDR3 nucleotides are TGTGCCAGCAGCTTGAGTATGAGCGGGAGGGCCCCAGAGACCCAGTACTTC.

V usage is TRBV28 and J usage is TRBJ1-2, with D unresolved. Germline CDR1 is MDHEN and CDR2 is SYDVKM. V was shortened by 5 bases and J by 0 bases, with 4 bases between the two germline ends. This CDR3 contains 12 residues. The CDR3 DNA is TGTGCCAGCAGTGCGGCTAACTATGGCTACACCTTC. Translating it yields CASSAANYGYTF.

The CDR3 is CASSTRPTGGLSTDTQYF. In DNA form, the CDR3 reads TGTGCCAGTAGTACTCGGCCGACGGGGGGTCTAAGCACAGATACGCAGTATTTT. The V gene is TRBV19, the J gene TRBJ2-3; 7 nucleotides match TRBD2. The CDR3 is 18 amino acids. Germline values: CDR1 LNHDA, CDR2 SQIVND (reference sequence). V shed 4 bases, J shed 0 bases, and the junction held 13 bases outside the gene matches.

This clone was seen only once. The V call is TRBV11-2, the J call TRBJ2-7; 12 bases are shared with TRBD1. There are 19 residues in the CDR3. Germline loops: CDR1 SGHAT, CDR2 FQNNGV. The ends lost 6 bases at V and 0 bases at J; junction bases unmatched: 15. CDR3 sequence (DNA): TGTGCCAGCAGGAAGACTGGGGGGACAGGGGGCGTAGGCTCCTACGAGCAGTACTTC. This gives the protein CASRKTGGTGGVGSYEQYF. Drawing the rest from reference TRBV11-2 and TRBJ2-7, the complete variable domain is EAGVAQSPRYKIIEKRQSVAFWCNPISGHATLYWYQQILGQGPKLLIQFQNNGVVDDSQLPKDRFSAERLKGVDSTLKIQPAKLEDSAVYLCASRKTGGTGGVGSYEQYFGPGTRLTVT.

The rearrangement uses TRBV19 and TRBJ1-1; D is undetermined. Trimming pared 7 bases from V and 4 bases from J, leaving 19 bases between. The CDR3 runs 15 residues. CDR1 LNHDA and CDR2 SQIVND come from the germline V gene (reference sequence). CDR3 protein: CASTTGTTRGTEAFF. In nucleotides, the CDR3 is TGTGCCAGTACCACGGGTACAACCCGGGGCACTGAAGCTTTCTTT. Full variable domain (rest looked up from reference TRBV19 and TRBJ1-1): DGGITQSPKYLFRKEGQNVTLSCEQNLNHDAMYWYRQDPGQGLRLIYYSQIVNDFQKGDIAEGYSVSREKKESFPLTVTSAQKNPTAFYLCASTTGTTRGTEAFFGQGTRLTVV.

V gene TRBV12-5 combines with J gene TRBJ2-7; TRBD2 aligns across 10 bases. CDR1 LGHNT and CDR2 FRNRAP come from the germline V gene. Trimming cost V 6 bases and J 6 bases; bases outside gene matches: 8. The length of the CDR3 is 14 residues. The CDR3 loop is CASGLSGRPSEQYF. CDR3 DNA sequence: TGTGCTAGTGGCCTTAGCGGGAGGCCCTCCGAGCAGTACTTC.

This chain uses TRBV7-9 with TRBJ2-7; tentative D call: TRBD2 (6 bases). V dropped 2 bases and J dropped 5 bases, with 7 bases sitting between them. Germline CDR1 reads SEHNR; CDR2 reads FQNEAQ (reference sequence). This CDR3 contains 12 residues. CDR3 in DNA: TGTGCCAGCAGCTTATCGGGGGACGAGCAGTACTTC. It codes for CASSLSGDEQYF.

The chain uses TRBV11-2 and TRBJ1-1; 7 nucleotides align to TRBD1. This CDR3 spans 15 amino acids. From germline, CDR1 is SGHAT and CDR2 FQNNGV. V shed 5 bases, J shed 2 bases, and the junction held 8 bases outside the gene matches. Here the CDR3 DNA reads TGTGCCAGCAGCGCTCGACAGGGTCACAACACTGAAGCTTTCTTT. Protein: CASSARQGHNTEAFF.

As regards this clone: A junction end diverges from the germline sequence, so it may reflect a read error. The rearrangement joins TRBV4-2 to TRBJ2-7; 8 bases align to TRBD2. The germline V gene encodes CDR1 LGHNA and CDR2 YNFKEQ. The CDR3 extends over 17 amino acids. CDR3 DNA sequence: TGTGCCAACAGCCAAGACGGTGCCGCGGGAGGCTCCTACGAGCAGTACTTC. Encoded protein: CANSQDGAAGGSYEQYF.

V gene TRBV9 combines with J gene TRBJ2-5; 7 bases are a match to TRBD1. CDR1 is SGDLS, CDR2 YYNGEE, per germline. This CDR3 comprises 15 residues. V was pared by 1 base and J by 5 bases, with 8 bases of the junction left unmatched. The CDR3 DNA reads TGTGCCAGCAGCGTAACCAGGTCAGGGGGTGAGACCCAGTACTTC. Protein product: CASSVTRSGGETQYF.

This clone was observed a single time. This sequence joins TRBV6-4 and TRBJ2-5; D may be TRBD2 (6 bases). The J call could be wrong; TRBJ2-7 is a better fit for the DNA end. Germline assignment: CDR1 MRHNA and CDR2 SNTAGT. The CDR3 runs 16 residues. The CDR3 DNA follows: TGTGCCAGCAGCCCTCCGGTGGGGGGAGGCGCCTACGAGCAGTACTTC. As protein: CASSPPVGGGAYEQYF.

V and J are TRBV13 and TRBJ2-2; D remains ambiguous. Germline CDR1 is PRHDT and CDR2 is FYEKMQ (reference sequence). V was cut by 5 bases and J by 2 bases, with 27 bases left in between. The CDR3 loop spans 20 amino acids. CDR3 protein: CASSLEARRSYPQNTGELFF. In nucleotides, the CDR3 is TGTGCCAGCAGCCTCGAGGCGCGACGATCCTACCCGCAAAACACCGGGGAGCTGTTTTTT.

In this sample, this clone turned up a few times. V is TRBV28 and J is TRBJ1-2; 10 bases are shared with TRBD1. CDR1 is MDHEN and CDR2 is SYDVKM in the germline V gene. This CDR3 comprises 16 residues. V shed 4 bases and J 3 bases; nucleotides not matched to a gene: 8. The CDR3 bases are TGTGCCAGCAGTTGGACCCCCGGGACAGGGGACTATGGCTACACCTTC. Translated: CASSWTPGTGDYGYTF.

This rearrangement joins TRBV7-9 to TRBJ2-3, with 7 bases identical to TRBD2. V dropped 7 bases and J dropped 2; count of bases not matched to a gene: 9. The germline gives CDR1 SEHNR, CDR2 FQNEAQ (reference sequence). The CDR3 sequence is 15 residues long. The CDR3 bases are TGTGCCAGCACCTTGCGGGGGACCTTCACAGATACGCAGTATTTT. As protein: CASTLRGTFTDTQYF.

CDR3 coding DNA: TGCGCCAGCAGCTTGGCCTACAGGGGTATTCCCGAGCAGTACTTC. Protein product: CASSLAYRGIPEQYF. This rearrangement joins TRBV5-1 to TRBJ2-7; 7 nucleotides match TRBD1. CDR3 size: 15 residues. CDR1 SGHRS and CDR2 YFSETQ come from the germline V gene. J lost 6 bases, V lost 0 bases, and 9 bases had no gene match. The full variable domain, with the rest looked up from reference TRBV5-1 and TRBJ2-7, is KAGVTQTPRYLIKTRGQQVTLSCSPISGHRSVSWYQQTPGQGLQFLFEYFSETQRNKGNFPGRFSGRQFSNSRSEMNVSTLELGDSALYLCASSLAYRGIPEQYFGPGTRLTVT.

This rearrangement joins TRBV19 to TRBJ1-1; D is unclear. The V gene's germline CDR1 is LNHDA and CDR2 SQIVND (reference sequence). V lost 6 bases, J lost 2 bases, and 4 bases lay in between. The CDR3 spans 11 residues. Written as DNA, the CDR3 is TGTGCCAGTAGGGCTAACACTGAAGCTTTCTTT. It encodes CASRANTEAFF. Variable domain in full (rest from reference TRBV19 and TRBJ1-1): DGGITQSPKYLFRKEGQNVTLSCEQNLNHDAMYWYRQDPGQGLRLIYYSQIVNDFQKGDIAEGYSVSREKKESFPLTVTSAQKNPTAFYLCASRANTEAFFGQGTRLTVV.

The CDR3 region has the DNA TGCGCCAGCAGCTTGGGGACAGGGGCCTACGAGCAGTACTTC. This encodes CASSLGTGAYEQYF. The rearrangement uses TRBV5-1 and TRBJ2-7; TRBD1 agrees at 9 bases. The CDR3 covers 14 residues. CDR1 and CDR2 (germline): SGHRS, YFSETQ. V lost 0 bases to trimming and J lost 2 bases; unmatched junction nucleotides: 0.

The CDR3 region is CASQFSTSGIDEQYF. CDR3 DNA: TGTGCCAGCCAGTTTTCAACTAGCGGGATCGATGAGCAGTACTTC. The gene calls are TRBV6-6 and TRBJ2-7, with 10 bases fitting TRBD2. V lost 8 bases, J lost 7 bases, and 14 bases stayed unmatched. CDR1 and CDR2 (germline): MNHNY, SVGAGI (reference sequence). This CDR3 region has 15 residues.